The T cell receptor beta chain described here comes from a study of cytotoxic CD8 clonotypes in ibrutinib-treated CLL. Study background: Response samples were taken after a median about twelve months of treatment, range 6 to 36. Study-wide results and limits: Clonality was higher at baseline than in age-matched healthy donors and tracked circulating CD8+ T-cell counts.

Sequencing was performed with immunoSEQ multiplex PCR; in TCRdb, only in-frame clones are kept and a portion is missing. The sample records around 250,000 clones, 60% to 75% being singletons. This clone has only a few counts. Its matching antigen is unknown. CDR3 size: 14 residues. Germline-derived CDR1 and CDR2 are LGHNA and YNFKEQ. Trimming took 1 base from V and 5 from J; bases not matched to a gene: 4. The clonotype originates from a human donor with chronic lymphocytic leukemia. The specimen comprised PBMCs, sampled after 24 months of ibrutinib treatment. The chain uses TRBV4-2 and TRBJ2-5; 7 positions agree with TRBD2. DNA for the CDR3: TGTGCCAGCAGCCAAGGTTCCGGGGGGGAGACCCAGTACTTC. Its protein product is CASSQGSGGETQYF.